Listed here are 25 T cell receptor beta chains from one sample, sequenced in a study of long-term antiretroviral therapy in people with HIV (dated by TCRdb to between 2020 and 2023). Sequencing of the TRB variable region was done with the immunoSEQ hsTCRB v3.0 assay at survey level resolution. The clones in this table, taken by TCRdb from immuneACCESS, are in-frame only. Not every clone is retained; where verified, under half of the shortfall comes from an unresolved V gene, and the cause of the rest is unknown. Present in this sample are roughly 7,400 clones, roughly two thirds of which were seen just once. The ten largest clones capture 25% to 35% of the sample. The source was unsorted PBMCs, collected 0.2 years after starting antiretroviral therapy. These receptors all stem from a man aged 35-49 years with HIV.

This chain joins TRBV30 and TRBJ2-7; possible D gene TRBD2, 6 bases. Trimming removed 2 bases at V and 3 bases at J, with 14 bases between. The CDR3 sequence is 14 residues long. The germline gives CDR1 GTSNPN, CDR2 SVGIG (reference sequence). As DNA, the CDR3 is TGTGCCTGGAGTCCTTTGCAGGGACTCTACGAGCAGTACTTC. Encoded protein: CAWSPLQGLYEQYF.

The V and J genes are TRBV18 and TRBJ2-3; 8 bases fit TRBD1. Germline assignment: CDR1 KGHSH and CDR2 LQKENI. The CDR3 spans 15 residues. V lost 6 bases, J lost 2 bases, and 7 bases stayed unmatched. The CDR3 protein is CASSQLQGATDTQYF. The CDR3 nucleotides are TGTGCCAGCTCGCAACTCCAGGGGGCCACAGATACGCAGTATTTT.

The V gene is TRBV13, the J gene TRBJ2-7; tentatively, D is TRBD1 (5 bases). V was clipped by 1 base and J by 3 bases, with 10 bases between them. The CDR3 covers 14 residues. Germline V CDR1 and CDR2: PRHDT, FYEKMQ (reference sequence). The CDR3 nucleotides are TGTGCCAGCAGCTTAGAAGGGGCCTTCTACGAGCAGTACTTC. This codes for CASSLEGAFYEQYF.

This clone was seen only a few times. The gene calls are TRBV7-9 and TRBJ1-2, with TRBD1 identical over 11 bases. The CDR3 is made up of 13 amino acids. Germline-derived CDR1 and CDR2 are SEHNR and FQNEAQ (reference sequence). The V and J ends lost 8 bases and 3 bases, in that order; junction bases with no gene match: 2. This chain's CDR3 is CASWDRGDYGYTF. The DNA for the CDR3 is TGTGCCAGCTGGGACAGGGGGGACTATGGCTACACCTTC.

Only a few counts were recorded for this clone. The chain employs TRBV11-3 and TRBJ2-7; D may be TRBD2 (5 bases). Germline assignment: CDR1 SGHNT and CDR2 YENEEA. The CDR3 loop spans 13 amino acids. With 2 bases removed from V and 2 bases from J, the gap between germline ends came to 7 bases. The CDR3: CASSLRRAYEQYF. DNA of the CDR3: TGTGCCAGCAGCTTACGGCGGGCCTACGAGCAGTACTTC.

The chain combines TRBV5-5 with TRBJ2-7; possible D gene TRBD1, 6 bases. V was clipped by 2 bases and J by 0 bases, with 12 bases between them. The germline gives CDR1 SGHKS, CDR2 YYEKEE (reference sequence). The CDR3 sequence is 15 residues long. The DNA of the CDR3 is TGTGCCAGCAGCTTAGGGCAGGGGTCCTCCTACGAGCAGTACTTC. Its protein is CASSLGQGSSYEQYF.

V and J are TRBV9 and TRBJ2-1; D is perhaps TRBD1 or TRBD2 (6 bases each). The CDR3 sequence is 15 residues long. V lost 0 bases, J lost 0 bases, and 7 bases lay in between. Germline values: CDR1 SGDLS, CDR2 YYNGEE. The CDR3 coding sequence is TGTGCCAGCAGCGTAGCGGGGGCCTCCTACAATGAGCAGTTCTTC. It is translated as CASSVAGASYNEQFF.

J is TRBJ2-3 and V is TRBV5-5; D is possibly TRBD1 (6 bases). The CDR3 is 14 residues long. CDR1 and CDR2 from the germline V gene are SGHKS and YYEKEE (reference sequence). V was trimmed by 4 bases and J by 6 bases, leaving 15 bases between them. CDR3 sequence: CASSPGTFIDTQYF. Written as DNA, the CDR3 is TGTGCCAGCAGCCCCGGGACATTCATCGATACGCAGTATTTT.

The CDR3 region has the DNA TGTGCCAGCAGCTTGGCGGGTCAGACTACGTACGAGCAGTACTTC. Its translation: CASSLAGQTTYEQYF. The chain uses TRBV5-5 and TRBJ2-7, with D possibly TRBD2 on 5 matching bases. Per the germline V gene, CDR1 is SGHKS and CDR2 is YYEKEE (reference sequence). With 0 bases removed from V and 4 bases from J, the gap between germline ends came to 14 bases. The CDR3 runs to 15 residues.

The V call is TRBV6-4, the J call TRBJ2-3, with 8 bases lining up with TRBD2. J was trimmed by 5 bases and V by 2 bases; bases with no gene match: 3. The CDR3 spans 14 residues. CDR1 MRHNA and CDR2 SNTAGT come from the germline V gene. For the CDR3, the DNA is TGTGCCAGCAGTGACCGGGGGGGCCGAGATACGCAGTATTTT. This translates into CASSDRGGRDTQYF.

The chain has TRBV6-5 and TRBJ1-1; possible D gene TRBD1, 5 bases. V lost 8 bases to trimming and J lost 2 bases, with 9 bases between them. The CDR3 contains 12 residues. Germline V CDR1 and CDR2: MNHEY, SVGAGI. CDR3 protein: CASWGDNTEAFF. CDR3 nucleotide sequence: TGTGCCAGCTGGGGGGACAACACTGAAGCTTTCTTT.

This chain links TRBV19 with TRBJ2-7; TRBD1 agrees at 10 bases. The CDR3 is 15 amino acids. The germline CDR1 and CDR2 sequences are LNHDA and SQIVND (reference sequence). V lost 5 bases and J lost 1; bases outside the gene matches: 5. The DNA of the CDR3 is TGTGCCAGTAGTTCGGGACAGGGGACTTCCTACGAGCAGTACTTC. Translating it yields CASSSGQGTSYEQYF.

V usage is TRBV25-1 and J usage is TRBJ2-2; possibly TRBD1 for D (6 bases). Trimming took off 3 bases at V and 8 bases at J, with 13 bases between the two ends. The germline gives CDR1 MGHDK, CDR2 SYGVNS. The CDR3 extends over 14 amino acids. The CDR3 bases are TGTGCCAGCAGTGATCAGGTGCAGGGGGGGGAGCTGTTTTTT. Protein product: CASSDQVQGGELFF.

The chain employs TRBV6-1 and TRBJ1-1, with 7 bases matching TRBD1. The V gene end was trimmed by 6 bases and the J gene end by 1 base; junction bases not matched to a gene: 5. There are 14 residues in the CDR3. Germline CDR1 reads MNHNS; CDR2 reads SASEGT. This chain's CDR3 is CASRDRGRNTEAFF. As DNA, the CDR3 is TGTGCCAGCAGAGATAGGGGGCGGAACACTGAAGCTTTCTTT.

The gene calls are TRBV4-1 and TRBJ1-5, with D perhaps TRBD1 (6 bases). CDR3 length: 15 amino acids. V was clipped by 1 base and J by 5 bases, with 12 bases between them. CDR1 is MGHRA and CDR2 is YSYEKL in the germline V gene. The CDR3 DNA reads as TGCGCCAGCAGCCAAGTTACAGGGTCCGATCAGCCCCAGCATTTT. It encodes CASSQVTGSDQPQHF.

In this sample, this clone turned up a few times. The chain carries TRBV4-1 and TRBJ1-2, with D perhaps TRBD1 (5 bases). This CDR3 has 14 amino acids. Germline V CDR1 and CDR2: MGHRA, YSYEKL. The V end lost 1 base, the J end lost 6 bases, and 12 bases lay between the germline ends. CDR3 protein: CASSQGAGPDGYTF. The CDR3 DNA reads TGCGCCAGCAGCCAAGGTGCAGGGCCGGATGGCTACACCTTC.

This clone was counted a single time. The gene calls are TRBV7-2 and TRBJ2-7; TRBD2 aligns across 11 bases. Germline loops: CDR1 SGHTA, CDR2 FQGNSA. The CDR3 sequence is 15 residues long. V shed 6 bases, J shed 4 bases, and the junction held 8 bases outside the gene matches. The CDR3 DNA reads as TGTGCCAGCAGGTCTAGCGGGGGGCCAGGTTACGAGCAGTACTTC. This codes for CASRSSGGPGYEQYF.

This clone was recorded only once. This chain joins TRBV5-1 and TRBJ2-3; D call uncertain. V gave up 4 bases and J gave up 2 bases, with 20 bases separating them. This CDR3 has 17 residues. Germline CDR1 and CDR2: SGHRS and YFSETQ. The CDR3 sequence is CASSPDGSNAYTDTQYF. The CDR3 nucleotides are TGCGCCAGCAGCCCGGACGGCAGCAATGCTTACACAGATACGCAGTATTTT. Complete variable domain (other parts from reference TRBV5-1 and TRBJ2-3): KAGVTQTPRYLIKTRGQQVTLSCSPISGHRSVSWYQQTPGQGLQFLFEYFSETQRNKGNFPGRFSGRQFSNSRSEMNVSTLELGDSALYLCASSPDGSNAYTDTQYFGPGTRLTVL.

The chain joins TRBV6-5 to TRBJ2-1; D ambiguous. The V end was cut by 4 bases, the J end by 15 bases, with 13 bases between. Germline CDR1 reads MNHEY; CDR2 reads SVGAGI. CDR3 length equals 11 residues. CDR3 nucleotides: TGTGCCAGCAGTTCAGCTCTTGGTCTGTTCTTC. Its protein is CASSSALGLFF.

The chain employs TRBV10-1 and TRBJ2-7, with 11 positions matching TRBD1. The CDR3 runs 15 residues. J was trimmed by 4 bases and V by 6 bases; bases with no gene match: 8. Germline loops: CDR1 WNHNN, CDR2 SYGVQD (reference sequence). CDR3 DNA: TGCGCCAGCAGAGAGGGACAGGGGGATCAATACGAGCAGTACTTC. The encoded protein is CASREGQGDQYEQYF.

V gene TRBV9 combines with J gene TRBJ1-4; the D is unclear. Germline V gives CDR1 SGDLS, CDR2 YYNGEE. Trimming took off 3 bases at V and 8 bases at J, with 14 bases between the two ends. CDR3 length: 14 amino acids. CDR3 DNA sequence: TGTGCCAGCAGCGGAGGTCCCCCGGGCGAAAAACTGTTTTTT. Its protein product is CASSGGPPGEKLFF.

The V and J genes are TRBV6-5 and TRBJ2-3; TRBD2 agrees at 11 bases. Germline V gene sequence: CDR1 MNHEY, CDR2 SVGAGI. Trimming removed 2 bases from V and 4 bases from J; junction bases left unmatched: 2. CDR3 length: 15 residues. The CDR3 sequence is CASSYVAGGADTQYF. The CDR3 region has the DNA TGTGCCAGCAGTTACGTAGCGGGGGGGGCAGATACGCAGTATTTT.

The V and J genes are TRBV5-1 and TRBJ2-1; 9 bases are shared with TRBD1. There are 17 residues in the CDR3. J was trimmed by 8 bases and V by 0 bases; bases with no gene match: 12. Germline V gives CDR1 SGHRS, CDR2 YFSETQ. For the CDR3, the DNA is TGCGCCAGCAGCTTGGCCGGACGACAGGGGGTTCTCGATGAGCAGTTCTTC. It translates to CASSLAGRQGVLDEQFF.

The chain has TRBV12-5 and TRBJ2-1; 8 positions agree with TRBD2. Unmatched junction bases numbered 10, after V lost 1 base and J lost 8 bases. In germline, CDR1 is LGHNT, CDR2 FRNRAP. CDR3 size: 16 residues. The CDR3 nucleotides are TGTGCTAGTGGTTTGGGGGGGAGCGGGGGCCTTGATGAGCAGTTCTTC. This gives the protein CASGLGGSGGLDEQFF.

This clone was observed a few times. J is TRBJ2-7 and V is TRBV6-5; D not resolved. The germline V gene encodes CDR1 MNHEY and CDR2 SVGAGI. The CDR3 spans 14 residues. Trimming left V 0 bases short and J 3 bases short, with 9 bases between. CDR3 coding DNA: TGTGCCAGCAGTTACTCGAACAGCTACTACGAGCAGTACTTC. It specifies CASSYSNSYYEQYF.